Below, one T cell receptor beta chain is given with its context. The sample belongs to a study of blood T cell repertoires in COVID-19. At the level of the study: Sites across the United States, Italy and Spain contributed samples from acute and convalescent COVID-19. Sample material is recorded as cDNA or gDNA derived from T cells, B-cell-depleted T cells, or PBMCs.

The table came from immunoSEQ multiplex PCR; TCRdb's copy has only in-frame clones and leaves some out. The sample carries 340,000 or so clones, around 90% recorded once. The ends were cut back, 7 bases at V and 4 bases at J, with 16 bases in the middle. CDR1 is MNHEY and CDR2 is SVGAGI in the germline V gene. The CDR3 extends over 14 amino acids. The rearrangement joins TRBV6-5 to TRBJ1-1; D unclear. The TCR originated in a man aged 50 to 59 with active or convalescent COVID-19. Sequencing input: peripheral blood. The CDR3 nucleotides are TGTGCCAGCAATCTAGAGTTTAGGCGCACTGAAGCTTTCTTT. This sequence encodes CASNLEFRRTEAFF.